The rows below give T cell receptor beta chains drawn from one sample of a study of CD4 T cells in relation to SARS-CoV-2 and coronaviruses. Sequencing used immunoSEQ multiplex PCR; TCRdb keeps in-frame clones, though not all of them. The sample lists under 25,000 clones; around 76% were seen once. No antigen is known for these receptors. The sequencing sample was made of CD4+ T cells from PBMCs, cultured in vitro. These receptors originate from a human donor in good health. CDR3s include the opening cysteine and the closing phenylalanine or tryptophan. The D gene is left open where the match is weak. The size of a clone is reported for some rows only, either as once, few or many, or as a class for expanded clones.

>TRBD1|few|TRBV6-5|TRBJ1-5
CASTSGQGFQPQHF
TGTGCCAGCACCTCCGGACAGGGGTTTCAGCCCCAGCATTTT
>TRBD1|.|TRBV3-1/TRBV3-2|TRBJ2-7
CASRTGTDSYEQYF
TGTGCCAGCAGGACCGGGACAGACTCCTACGAGCAGTACTTC
>.|.|TRBV9|TRBJ1-2
CASSVGQLNYGYTF
TGTGCCAGCAGCGTAGGGCAGCTTAACTATGGCTACACCTTC
>.|once|TRBV5-1|TRBJ2-3
CASTGQITDTQYF
TGCGCCAGCACAGGACAGATCACAGATACGCAGTATTTT
>TRBD1|once|TRBV30|TRBJ2-3
CAWSKLGQGGDTQYF
TGTGCCTGGAGTAAACTAGGACAGGGCGGAGATACGCAGTATTTT
>TRBD2|.|TRBV27|TRBJ2-1
CASSVVASGRYNEQFF
TGTGCCAGCAGTGTGGTGGCTAGCGGGAGATACAATGAGCAGTTCTTC
>.|.|TRBV29-1|TRBJ1-1
CSALARLNTEAFF
TGCAGCGCCCTCGCCAGGTTGAACACTGAAGCTTTCTTT
>TRBD1|.|TRBV11-2|TRBJ1-1
CASSRQGTNTEAFF
TGTGCCAGCAGCAGACAGGGGACGAACACTGAAGCTTTCTTT
>TRBD2|.|TRBV19|TRBJ2-7
CASSIRSQEGGPIYEQYF
TGTGCCAGTAGTATTCGGAGTCAGGAGGGAGGGCCGATCTACGAGCAGTACTTC
>.|.|TRBV18|TRBJ1-4
CASSPGAGEKLFF
TGTGCCAGCTCACCAGGGGCAGGGGAAAAACTGTTTTTT
>TRBD2|few|TRBV19|TRBJ2-2
CASSISIAGGETGELFF
TGTGCCAGTAGTATCTCCATAGCGGGAGGGGAAACCGGGGAGCTGTTTTTT
>.|.|TRBV9|TRBJ1-1
CASSVVQGGTEAFF
TGTGCCAGCAGCGTAGTACAGGGTGGCACTGAAGCTTTCTTT
>TRBD2|.|TRBV3-1/TRBV3-2|TRBJ2-3
CASSRLAGVVTDTQYF
TGTGCCAGCAGCCGATTAGCGGGAGTCGTCACAGATACGCAGTATTTT
>TRBD1|few|TRBV19|TRBJ2-7
CASSVSGTGPYEQYF
TGTGCCAGTAGCGTATCCGGGACAGGACCCTACGAGCAGTACTTC
>.|.|TRBV28|TRBJ1-1
CASNLAGVVNTEAFF
TGTGCCAGCAACCTCGCCGGAGTAGTCAACACTGAAGCTTTCTTT
>.|once|TRBV30|TRBJ1-5
CAWSYEPNQPQHF
TGTGCCTGGAGTTACGAACCCAATCAGCCCCAGCATTTT
>.|.|TRBV28|TRBJ2-4
CASSFTAENIQYF
TGTGCCAGCAGTTTTACAGCGGAAAACATTCAGTACTTC
>.|.|TRBV7-3|TRBJ2-7
CASSLNRAYEQYF
TGTGCCAGCAGCTTAAATAGAGCCTACGAGCAGTACTTC
>TRBD2|.|TRBV5-5|TRBJ2-1
CASSLWASSGSTTNEQFF
TGTGCCAGCAGCTTATGGGCAAGTAGCGGGAGTACCACGAATGAGCAGTTCTTC
>.|.|TRBV5-1|TRBJ2-3
CASSLSTDTQYF
TGCGCCAGCAGCTTGAGCACAGATACGCAGTATTTT
>TRBD2|.|TRBV4-2|TRBJ2-2
CASSRMTSGDETGELFF
TGTGCCAGCAGCCGGATGACTAGCGGAGACGAGACCGGGGAGCTGTTTTTT
>TRBD1|.|TRBV30|TRBJ2-1
CAWSVLGTGPSEQFF
TGTGCCTGGAGTGTACTCGGGACAGGGCCCTCTGAGCAGTTCTTC
>TRBD1|.|TRBV5-1|TRBJ2-3
CASSEGTGSTDTQYF
TGCGCCAGCAGCGAGGGGACAGGGAGCACAGATACGCAGTATTTT
>.|few|TRBV3-1/TRBV3-2|TRBJ1-4
CASSQDRGVWEKLFF
TGTGCCAGCAGCCAAGATAGGGGGGTTTGGGAAAAACTGTTTTTT
>TRBD1|.|TRBV5-1|TRBJ2-7
CASSHRDRGYEQYF
TGCGCCAGCAGTCACCGGGACAGGGGCTACGAGCAGTACTTC
>TRBD1|once|TRBV28|TRBJ2-5
CASSFQGALMETQYF
TGTGCCAGCAGTTTCCAGGGGGCGCTGATGGAGACCCAGTACTTC
>.|.|TRBV27|TRBJ2-2
CASSHNLVARRLTGELFF
TGTGCCAGCAGTCATAATCTCGTCGCTCGCCGATTAACCGGGGAGCTGTTTTTT
>.|.|TRBV5-1|TRBJ2-5
CASSLGGSQETQYF
TGCGCCAGCAGCTTGGGGGGGTCCCAAGAGACCCAGTACTTC
>TRBD2|few|TRBV6-4|TRBJ2-4
CASSGTSGGIQYF
TGTGCCAGCAGTGGGACTAGCGGAGGCATTCAGTACTTC
>TRBD1|.|TRBV4-1|TRBJ2-1
CASSLGFGTGNNEQFF
TGCGCCAGCAGCCTAGGGTTTGGGACAGGGAACAATGAGCAGTTCTTC
>TRBD1|.|TRBV28|TRBJ1-2
CASRMDRFYGYTF
TGTGCCAGCAGAATGGACAGGTTCTATGGCTACACCTTC
>.|.|TRBV3-1/TRBV3-2|TRBJ2-1
CASSQETGSSSYNEQFF
TGTGCCAGCAGCCAAGAAACTGGATCCAGCTCCTACAATGAGCAGTTCTTC
>TRBD2|.|TRBV24-1|TRBJ2-5
CATSDTSGGIQETQYF
TGTGCCACCAGTGATACTAGCGGGGGAATCCAAGAGACCCAGTACTTC
>.|few|TRBV5-1|TRBJ1-6
CASSELRGLNSPLHF
TGCGCCAGCAGCGAGCTCCGGGGGTTAAATTCACCCCTCCACTTT
>.|.|TRBV7-5|TRBJ1-3
CARSPQSGARASGNTIYF
TGTGCCAGAAGCCCCCAAAGCGGCGCTAGGGCCTCTGGAAACACCATATATTTT
>TRBD1|.|TRBV7-8|TRBJ1-2
CASSLAMTGPYGYTF
TGTGCCAGCAGCTTAGCAATGACAGGGCCCTATGGCTACACCTTC
>TRBD1|.|TRBV9|TRBJ1-4
CASSVGTDTTNEKLFF
TGTGCCAGCAGCGTTGGGACAGACACAACTAATGAAAAACTGTTTTTT